This T cell receptor beta chain was found in a study of resident and recirculating memory T cells in vitiligo. Measured with immunoSEQ multiplex PCR; TCRdb has only the in-frame clones, and not every one. Among 60,000 to 80,000 clones listed, more than 85% were seen once. Trimming cost V 2 bases and J 2 bases; bases outside gene matches: 4. CDR1 is MNHEY, CDR2 SMNVEV, per germline (reference sequence). This CDR3 has 15 amino acids. The source is a male donor with vitiligo. The gene calls are TRBV27 and TRBJ2-7; TRBD1 agrees at 9 bases. The sample consisted of blood. The CDR3 loop reads CASSLQQGATYEQYF. The CDR3 nucleotides read TGTGCCAGCAGTTTACAACAGGGGGCAACCTACGAGCAGTACTTC.